The 6 T cell receptor beta chains presented below share a single source sample, sequenced in a study of graft-versus-host responses after intestinal transplantation. Measured with immunoSEQ multiplex PCR; TCRdb has only the in-frame clones, and not every one. The table lists some 20,000 clones, about 65% of them singletons, with 8% in the top ten. From the graft tissue, intraepithelial and lamina propria lymphocytes were released through processing. The sample consisted of ileum tissue, taken around 20 days after intestinal transplant. Receptors were obtained from a human patient who received an intestinal transplant, so some T cells may come from the graft donor.

The chain links TRBV10-3 to TRBJ2-1; 15 bases are a match to TRBD2. Trimming removed 4 bases from V and 1 base from J; junction bases left unmatched: 8. Germline values: CDR1 ENHRY, CDR2 SYGVKD. CDR3 size: 19 residues. The CDR3, as DNA: TGTGCCATCAGTGCCCCGGGACTAGCGGGAGGTCTGTCCTACAATGAGCAGTTCTTC. It specifies CAISAPGLAGGLSYNEQFF.

V gene TRBV29-1 combines with J gene TRBJ1-5; a possible D gene is TRBD1 (5 bases). Trimming took 7 bases from V and 1 from J, leaving 14 bases between them. Germline assignment: CDR1 SQVTM and CDR2 ANQGSEA. The CDR3 covers 14 residues. This CDR3 is CSASVGGSNQPQHF. The CDR3 coding sequence is TGCAGCGCGTCCGTCGGGGGAAGCAATCAGCCCCAGCATTTT. Complete variable domain (other parts from reference TRBV29-1 and TRBJ1-5): SAVISQKPSRDICQRGTSLTIQCQVDSQVTMMFWYRQQPGQSLTLIATANQGSEATYESGFVIDKFPISRPNLTFSTLTVSNMSPEDSSIYLCSASVGGSNQPQHFGDGTRLSIL.

The chain joins TRBV20-1 to TRBJ2-7; 8 bases match TRBD2. V lost 6 bases and J lost 4; bases outside the gene matches: 2. Germline V gene data show CDR1 as DFQATT and CDR2 as SNEGSKA (reference sequence). The CDR3 is 11 amino acids. CDR3 amino acids: CSAGRAYEQYF. The CDR3 DNA follows: TGCAGTGCCGGGAGGGCATACGAGCAGTACTTC.

V is TRBV4-1 and J is TRBJ2-2; 10 bases agree with TRBD1. The length of the CDR3 is 15 residues. J lost 4 bases, V lost 2 bases, and 1 base had no gene match. Germline V lookup: CDR1 MGHRA, CDR2 YSYEKL. The CDR3 loop is CASSQRTGGTGELFF. CDR3 nucleotide sequence: TGCGCCAGCAGCCAAAGGACAGGGGGCACCGGGGAGCTGTTTTTT.

The gene calls are TRBV5-1 and TRBJ1-2; D perhaps matches TRBD1 (5 bases). Germline V gene sequence: CDR1 SGHRS, CDR2 YFSETQ. Trimming removed 5 bases at V and 8 bases at J, with 16 bases between. The CDR3 is made up of 13 amino acids. The CDR3 reads CASRWGELRGYTF. CDR3 sequence (DNA): TGCGCCAGCAGATGGGGGGAGCTCCGAGGCTACACCTTC.

The CDR3 nucleotides are TGTGCCAGCAGCTTAGAGAGCTACGAGCAGTACTTC. Amino acids: CASSLESYEQYF. The chain carries TRBV11-3 and TRBJ2-7; no definite D call. Between the trimmed V and J ends, which lost 0 bases and 3 bases, there was a span of 3 bases. Germline V gene lookup returns CDR1 SGHNT and CDR2 YENEEA. The CDR3 contains 12 residues.